A selection of T cell receptor beta chains follows, all from one sample in a study of T cells in Graves' hyperthyroidism and ophthalmopathy. TCRdb reprocessed the multiplex PCR reads with MiXCR, giving one entry per CDR3 protein. Altogether approximately 400,000 distinct CDR3 sequences are present, about 15% being singletons, with the ten largest covering about 30%. The sequencing input was blood. The source of these receptors is a woman in her 30s with Graves' hyperthyroidism. CDR3s include the opening cysteine and the closing phenylalanine or tryptophan. Each record gives: D gene, clone size, J gene, V gene, CDR3 protein, CDR3 DNA. A D gene is named only where the DNA matches it firmly. Rows give clone size only sometimes, using once, few, many, or a class for an expanded clone.

d_gene: .; abundance: many; j_gene: TRBJ2-7; v_gene: TRBV7-9; CDR3aa: CASSLSEAGEQYF; CDR3nt: TGTGCCAGCAGCTTATCTGAGGCTGGCGAGCAGTACTTC
d_gene: .; abundance: many; j_gene: TRBJ2-7; v_gene: TRBV30; CDR3aa: CAWSPLSYEQYF; CDR3nt: TGTGCCTGGAGTCCTTTGAGCTACGAGCAGTACTTC
d_gene: .; abundance: many; j_gene: TRBJ2-5; v_gene: TRBV30; CDR3aa: CAWSPRTETQYF; CDR3nt: TGTGCCTGGAGCCCCAGGACGGAGACCCAGTACTTC
d_gene: TRBD2; abundance: many; j_gene: TRBJ2-7; v_gene: TRBV28; CDR3aa: CASSPQIAGVGEQYF; CDR3nt: TGTGCCAGCAGTCCCCAGATAGCGGGAGTGGGCGAGCAGTACTTC
d_gene: .; abundance: few; j_gene: TRBJ1-2; v_gene: TRBV29-1; CDR3aa: CSVEDLGGNYGYTF; CDR3nt: TGCAGCGTTGAAGATCTGGGCGGAAACTATGGCTACACCTTC
d_gene: TRBD2; abundance: .; j_gene: TRBJ2-7; v_gene: TRBV6-2/TRBV6-3; CDR3aa: CASSYYSGNEQYF; CDR3nt: TGTGCCAGCAGTTACTATAGCGGGAACGAGCAGTACTTC
d_gene: .; abundance: many; j_gene: TRBJ1-4; v_gene: TRBV28; CDR3aa: CASSLGQQLNEKLFF; CDR3nt: TGTGCCAGCAGTTTAGGACAGCAACTAAATGAAAAACTGTTTTTT
d_gene: TRBD2; abundance: few; j_gene: TRBJ2-3; v_gene: TRBV20-1; CDR3aa: CSARVLREGQTDTQYF; CDR3nt: TGCAGTGCTAGAGTCCTCCGGGAGGGTCAGACAGATACGCAGTATTTT
d_gene: .; abundance: .; j_gene: TRBJ2-6; v_gene: TRBV20-1; CDR3aa: CSARSSGTGANVLTF; CDR3nt: TGCAGTGCTCGAAGTTCGGGTACTGGGGCCAACGTCCTGACTTTC
d_gene: .; abundance: many; j_gene: TRBJ1-3; v_gene: TRBV3-1; CDR3aa: CASSQGGGNTIYF; CDR3nt: TGTGCCAGCAGCCAAGGGGGTGGAAACACCATATATTTT
d_gene: .; abundance: many; j_gene: TRBJ1-2; v_gene: TRBV2; CDR3aa: CASSEDVTGMNYGYTF; CDR3nt: TGTGCCAGCAGTGAAGATGTAACAGGGATGAACTATGGCTACACCTTC
d_gene: TRBD2; abundance: .; j_gene: TRBJ2-1; v_gene: TRBV9; CDR3aa: CASSPTGLAGGDNEQFF; CDR3nt: TGTGCCAGCAGCCCGACGGGACTAGCGGGAGGTGACAATGAGCAGTTCTTC
d_gene: .; abundance: many; j_gene: TRBJ2-7; v_gene: TRBV6-1; CDR3aa: CASSGTGNYEQYF; CDR3nt: TGTGCCAGCAGTGGAACAGGGAACTACGAGCAGTACTTC
d_gene: TRBD1; abundance: many; j_gene: TRBJ1-1; v_gene: TRBV7-3; CDR3aa: CASNKPRPQGSRGEETEAFF; CDR3nt: TGTGCCAGCAATAAACCAAGGCCACAGGGGTCAAGGGGCGAAGAGACTGAAGCTTTCTTT
d_gene: TRBD2; abundance: .; j_gene: TRBJ2-3; v_gene: TRBV10-3; CDR3aa: CAISAGLAGVSLHPDTQYF; CDR3nt: TGTGCCATCAGTGCGGGACTAGCGGGAGTTTCTTTGCATCCAGATACGCAGTATTTT
d_gene: .; abundance: few; j_gene: TRBJ1-3; v_gene: TRBV28; CDR3aa: CTVTVRTANRNTIYF; CDR3nt: TGTACCGTTACTGTGAGAACAGCTAATAGAAACACCATATATTTT
d_gene: TRBD2; abundance: few; j_gene: TRBJ2-5; v_gene: TRBV2; CDR3aa: CASSDSGGRDVTETQYF; CDR3nt: TGTGCCAGCAGTGATTCGGGCGGGAGGGACGTCACAGAGACCCAGTACTTC
d_gene: .; abundance: few; j_gene: TRBJ1-1; v_gene: TRBV20-1; CDR3aa: CSATRGQGYTEAFF; CDR3nt: TGCAGTGCCACCCGGGGCCAAGGGTACACTGAAGCTTTCTTT
d_gene: .; abundance: few; j_gene: TRBJ1-5; v_gene: TRBV20-1; CDR3aa: CSARDSGTENQPQHF; CDR3nt: TGCAGTGCTAGAGATAGCGGGACGGAAAATCAGCCCCAGCATTTT
d_gene: .; abundance: few; j_gene: TRBJ1-5; v_gene: TRBV27; CDR3aa: CASSLRRDTNSNQPQHF; CDR3nt: TGTGCCAGCAGTTTGCGGAGGGACACAAATAGCAATCAGCCCCAGCATTTT
d_gene: .; abundance: .; j_gene: TRBJ2-1; v_gene: TRBV29-1; CDR3aa: CSVGVGNYNEQFF; CDR3nt: TGCAGCGTTGGGGTCGGGAATTACAATGAGCAGTTCTTC
d_gene: .; abundance: .; j_gene: TRBJ1-2; v_gene: TRBV6-5; CDR3aa: CASSYGSALNYGYTF; CDR3nt: TGTGCCAGCAGTTACGGGTCGGCACTAAACTATGGCTACACCTTC